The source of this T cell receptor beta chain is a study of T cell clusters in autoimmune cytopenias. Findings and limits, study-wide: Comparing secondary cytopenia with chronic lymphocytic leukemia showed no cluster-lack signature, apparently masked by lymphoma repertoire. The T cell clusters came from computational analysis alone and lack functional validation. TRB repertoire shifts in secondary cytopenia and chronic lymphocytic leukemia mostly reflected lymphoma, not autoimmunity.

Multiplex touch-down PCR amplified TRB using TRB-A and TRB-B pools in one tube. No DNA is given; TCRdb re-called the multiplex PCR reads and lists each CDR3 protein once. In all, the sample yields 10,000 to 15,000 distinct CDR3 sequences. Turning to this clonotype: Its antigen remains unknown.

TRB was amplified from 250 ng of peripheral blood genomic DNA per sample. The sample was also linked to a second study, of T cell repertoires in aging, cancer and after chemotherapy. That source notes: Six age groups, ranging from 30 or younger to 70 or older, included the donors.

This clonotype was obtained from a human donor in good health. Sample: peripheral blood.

The CDR3 here is CASSSGGSEAYGYTF. The rearrangement links TRBV19 to TRBJ1-2; TCRdb designates TRBD1, a call that cannot be tested without DNA. This CDR3 region has 15 residues. CDR1 is LNHDA, CDR2 SQIVND, per germline (reference sequence).